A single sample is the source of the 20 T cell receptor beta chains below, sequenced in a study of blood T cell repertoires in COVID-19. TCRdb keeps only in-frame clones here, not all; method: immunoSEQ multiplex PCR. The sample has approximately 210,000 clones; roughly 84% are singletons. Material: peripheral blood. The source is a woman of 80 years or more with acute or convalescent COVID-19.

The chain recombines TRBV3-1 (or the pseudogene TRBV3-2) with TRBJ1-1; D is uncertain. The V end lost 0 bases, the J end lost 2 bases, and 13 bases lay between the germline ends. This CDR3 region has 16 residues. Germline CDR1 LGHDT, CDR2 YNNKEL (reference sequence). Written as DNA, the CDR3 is TGTGCCAGCAGCCAAGATCGCTTGAGACAAAACACTGAAGCTTTCTTT. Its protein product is CASSQDRLRQNTEAFF.

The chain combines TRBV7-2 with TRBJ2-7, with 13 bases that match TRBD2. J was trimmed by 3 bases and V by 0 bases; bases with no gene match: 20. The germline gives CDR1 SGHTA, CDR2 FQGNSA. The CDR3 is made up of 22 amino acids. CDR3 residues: CASSLALFRTSGGQPQLYEQYF. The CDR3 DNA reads TGTGCCAGCAGCTTAGCGCTCTTTAGGACTAGCGGGGGCCAACCTCAACTCTACGAGCAGTACTTC.

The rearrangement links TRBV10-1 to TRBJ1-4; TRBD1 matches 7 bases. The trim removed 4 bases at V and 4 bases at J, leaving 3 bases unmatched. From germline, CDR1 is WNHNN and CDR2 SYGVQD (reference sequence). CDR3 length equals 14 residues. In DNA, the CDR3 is TGCGCCAGCAGTGGACAGGGCGGTAATGAAAAACTGTTTTTT. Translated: CASSGQGGNEKLFF.

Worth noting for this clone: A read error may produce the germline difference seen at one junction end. The DNA of the CDR3 is TGTGCCAGCAGCTCCTCGGGTGGGCTAGCGGGGGATTTT. It yields the protein CASSSSGGLAGDF. The chain has TRBV7-2 and TRBJ2-3; 10 bases match TRBD2. The CDR3 length is 13 residues. Germline V gene data show CDR1 as SGHTA and CDR2 as FQGNSA.

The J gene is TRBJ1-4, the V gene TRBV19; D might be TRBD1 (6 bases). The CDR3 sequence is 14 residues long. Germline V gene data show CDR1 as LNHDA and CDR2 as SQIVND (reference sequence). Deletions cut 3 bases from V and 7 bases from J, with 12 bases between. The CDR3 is CASSMGGASEKLFF. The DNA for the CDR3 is TGTGCCAGTAGTATGGGGGGGGCGAGTGAAAAACTGTTTTTT.

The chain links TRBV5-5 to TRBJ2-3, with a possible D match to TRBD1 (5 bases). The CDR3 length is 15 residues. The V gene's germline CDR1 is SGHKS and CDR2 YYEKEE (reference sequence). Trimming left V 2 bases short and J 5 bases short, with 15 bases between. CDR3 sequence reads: CASSLSGQKVDTQYF. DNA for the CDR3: TGTGCCAGCAGCTTATCAGGGCAAAAGGTAGATACGCAGTATTTT. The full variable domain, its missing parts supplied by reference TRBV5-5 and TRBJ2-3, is DAGVTQSPTHLIKTRGQQVTLRCSPISGHKSVSWYQQVLGQGPQFIFQYYEKEERGRGNFPDRFSARQFPNYSSELNVNALLLGDSALYLCASSLSGQKVDTQYFGPGTRLTVL.

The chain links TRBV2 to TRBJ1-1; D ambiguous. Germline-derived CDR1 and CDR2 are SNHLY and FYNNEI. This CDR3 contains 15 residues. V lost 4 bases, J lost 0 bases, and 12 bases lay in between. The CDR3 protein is CASSGGQRMNTEAFF. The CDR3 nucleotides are TGTGCCAGCAGTGGAGGCCAGCGCATGAACACTGAAGCTTTCTTT.

For the CDR3, the DNA is TGTGCCAGCATCCCCAAGCGGGGTGGTGAGCAGTTCTTC. Residues: CASIPKRGGEQFF. The V call is TRBV2, the J call TRBJ2-1, with 7 bases matching TRBD2. V shed 7 bases, J shed 9 bases, and the junction held 9 bases outside the gene matches. Germline V lookup: CDR1 SNHLY, CDR2 FYNNEI. The CDR3 is 13 amino acids.

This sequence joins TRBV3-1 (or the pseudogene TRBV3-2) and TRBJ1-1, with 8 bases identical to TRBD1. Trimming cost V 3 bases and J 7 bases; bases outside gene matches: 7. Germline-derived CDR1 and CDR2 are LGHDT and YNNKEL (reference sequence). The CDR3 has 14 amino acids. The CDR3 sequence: CASSHQDRELEAFF. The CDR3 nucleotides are TGTGCCAGCAGCCACCAGGACAGGGAGCTTGAAGCTTTCTTT.

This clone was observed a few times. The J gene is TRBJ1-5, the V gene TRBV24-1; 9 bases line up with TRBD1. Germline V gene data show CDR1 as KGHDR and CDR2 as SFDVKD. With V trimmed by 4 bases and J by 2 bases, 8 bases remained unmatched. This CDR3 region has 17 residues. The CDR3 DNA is TGTGCCACCAGTGACGCCGGGACAGGGAAGGGCAATCAGCCCCAGCATTTT. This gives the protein CATSDAGTGKGNQPQHF.

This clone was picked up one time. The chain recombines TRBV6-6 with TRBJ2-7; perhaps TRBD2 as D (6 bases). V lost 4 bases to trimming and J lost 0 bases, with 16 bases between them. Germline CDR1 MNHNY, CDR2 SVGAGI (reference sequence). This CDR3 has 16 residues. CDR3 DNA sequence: TGTGCCAGCAGTTCCCTCTGGGCGGGGAACTCCTACGAGCAGTACTTC. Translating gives CASSSLWAGNSYEQYF.

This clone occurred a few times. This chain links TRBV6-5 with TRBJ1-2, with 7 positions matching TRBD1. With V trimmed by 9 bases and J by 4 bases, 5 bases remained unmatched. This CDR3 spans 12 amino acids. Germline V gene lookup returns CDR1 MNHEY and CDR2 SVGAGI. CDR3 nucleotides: TGTGCCAGTAAAGGGGACAGCTATGGCTACACCTTC. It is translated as CASKGDSYGYTF.

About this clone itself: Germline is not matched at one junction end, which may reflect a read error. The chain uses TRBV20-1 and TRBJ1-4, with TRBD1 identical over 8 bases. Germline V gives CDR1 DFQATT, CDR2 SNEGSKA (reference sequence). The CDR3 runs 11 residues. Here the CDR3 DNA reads TGCAGTGCTGGCGGACAGGGAAAAAGAGTTTTT. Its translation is CSAGGQGKRVF.

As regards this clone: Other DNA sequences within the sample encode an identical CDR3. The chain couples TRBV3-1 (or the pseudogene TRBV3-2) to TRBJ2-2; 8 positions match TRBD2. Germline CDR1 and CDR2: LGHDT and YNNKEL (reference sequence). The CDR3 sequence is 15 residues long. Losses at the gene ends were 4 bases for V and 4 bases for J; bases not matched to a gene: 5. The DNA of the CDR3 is TGTGCCAGCAGCCTCGGGGGGGCCCGCACCGGGGAGCTGTTTTTT. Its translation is CASSLGGARTGELFF.

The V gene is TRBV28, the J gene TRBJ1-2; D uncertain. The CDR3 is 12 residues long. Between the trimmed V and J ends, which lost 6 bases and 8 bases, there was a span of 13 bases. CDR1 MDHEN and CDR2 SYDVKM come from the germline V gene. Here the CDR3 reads CASSSGQPGYTF. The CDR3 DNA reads TGTGCCAGCAGCTCGGGTCAGCCGGGCTACACCTTC.

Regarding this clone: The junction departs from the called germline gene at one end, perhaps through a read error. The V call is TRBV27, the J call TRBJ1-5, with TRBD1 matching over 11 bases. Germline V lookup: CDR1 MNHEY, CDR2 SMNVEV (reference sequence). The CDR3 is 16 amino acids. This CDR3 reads CASSLSWTGGNQPQHF. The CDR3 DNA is TGTGCCAGCAGTTTATCCTGGACAGGGGGCAACCAGCCCCAGCATTTT.

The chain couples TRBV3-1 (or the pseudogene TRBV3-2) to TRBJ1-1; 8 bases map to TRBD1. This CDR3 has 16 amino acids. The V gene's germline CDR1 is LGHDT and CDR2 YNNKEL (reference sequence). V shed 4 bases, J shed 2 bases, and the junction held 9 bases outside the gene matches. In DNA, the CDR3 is TGTGCCAGCAGCCTATCGTCCGGGACAGGCAACACTGAAGCTTTCTTT. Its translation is CASSLSSGTGNTEAFF.

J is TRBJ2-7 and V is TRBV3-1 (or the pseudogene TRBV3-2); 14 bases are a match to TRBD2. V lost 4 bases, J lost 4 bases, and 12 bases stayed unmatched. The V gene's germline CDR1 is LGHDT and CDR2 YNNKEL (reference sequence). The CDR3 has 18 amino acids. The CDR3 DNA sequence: TGTGCCAGCAGCCTGGGGACTAGCGGGGGTACGGACGGATACGAGCAGTACTTC. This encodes CASSLGTSGGTDGYEQYF.

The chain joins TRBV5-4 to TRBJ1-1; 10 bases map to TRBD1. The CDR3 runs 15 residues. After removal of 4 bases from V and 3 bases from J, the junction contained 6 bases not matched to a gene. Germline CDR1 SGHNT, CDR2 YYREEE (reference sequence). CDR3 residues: CASSPRDRGDTEAFF. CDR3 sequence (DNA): TGTGCCAGCAGCCCACGGGACAGGGGTGACACTGAAGCTTTCTTT.

CDR3 amino acids: CASSPGGGSDEQYF. CDR3 nucleotide sequence: TGTGCCAGCAGCCCCGGGGGGGGCAGTGACGAGCAGTACTTC. This chain uses TRBV7-2 with TRBJ2-7, with 8 bases matching TRBD2. This CDR3 contains 14 residues. The germline V gene encodes CDR1 SGHTA and CDR2 FQGNSA. Germline trimming cut 5 bases from V and 5 bases from J; bases unmatched to any gene: 8.